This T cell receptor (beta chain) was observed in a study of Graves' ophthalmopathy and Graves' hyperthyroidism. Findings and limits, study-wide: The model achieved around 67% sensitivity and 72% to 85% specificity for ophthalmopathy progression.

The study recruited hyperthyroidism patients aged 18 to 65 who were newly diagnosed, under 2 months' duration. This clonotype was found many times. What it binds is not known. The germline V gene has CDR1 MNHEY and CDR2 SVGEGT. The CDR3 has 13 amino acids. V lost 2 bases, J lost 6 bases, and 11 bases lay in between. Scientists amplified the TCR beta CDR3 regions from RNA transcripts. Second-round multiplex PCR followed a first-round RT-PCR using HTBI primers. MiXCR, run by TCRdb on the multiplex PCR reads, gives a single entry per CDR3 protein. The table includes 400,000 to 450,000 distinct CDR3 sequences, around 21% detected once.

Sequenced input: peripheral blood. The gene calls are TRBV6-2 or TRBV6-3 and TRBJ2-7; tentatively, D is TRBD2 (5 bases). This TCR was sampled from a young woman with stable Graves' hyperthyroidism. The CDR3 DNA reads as TGTGCCAGCAGTTACCTGAATCGGGGCGAGCAGTACTTC. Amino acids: CASSYLNRGEQYF.